The entry that follows covers one T cell receptor beta chain sequence. What it binds is unknown. The sample originates from a study of cytotoxic CD8 clonotypes in ibrutinib-treated CLL. Study background: Among responders, roughly 24 were partial and 2 complete; after median approximately 68 months, around 14 stayed remitted and approximately 12 progressed. Response sampling occurred after a median 12 months of treatment (range 6 to 36).

The V and J ends lost 0 bases and 5 bases respectively, with 10 bases between them. The CDR3 spans 15 residues. Germline CDR1 and CDR2: LGHNA and YSLEER. Assay used: immunoSEQ multiplex PCR; TCRdb lists only in-frame clones, some missing. The data hold approximately 150,000 clones, with around nine tenths observed a single time. Study-wide points: Clonotypes that were public were uncommon, and they contracted or stayed stable on treatment.

V usage is TRBV4-3 and J usage is TRBJ1-4; D not certain. The sequence derives from a human donor with chronic lymphocytic leukemia. The sample consisted of PBMCs, taken at disease progression, from a patient treated with ibrutinib. The DNA of the CDR3 is TGCGCCAGCAGCCAAGACTGGGCAGAGAATGAAAAACTGTTTTTT. Translation gives CASSQDWAENEKLFF.